The sequence of this T cell receptor (beta chain) was determined in a study of control samples from healthy donors and cancer patients. The method was immunoSEQ multiplex PCR; TCRdb's version includes in-frame clones alone and lacks a portion of them. The table has about 59,000 clones, around 87% seen once. Germline V gene lookup returns CDR1 SGHKS and CDR2 YYEKEE (reference sequence). This CDR3 is built from 13 residues. V was clipped by 6 bases and J by 7 bases, with 14 bases between them. This chain uses TRBV5-5 with TRBJ2-4; either TRBD1 or TRBD2 may supply D (5 bases each). This sequence originates from a woman in her fifties or sixties with lung cancer. The sequencing sample was made of PBMCs. CDR3 residues: CASMVRGDNIQYF. In nucleotides, the CDR3 is TGTGCCAGCATGGTTAGGGGAGACAACATTCAGTACTTC.